This T cell receptor (beta chain) came from a study of CD8+ T cells in alopecia areata. Study findings and constraints: Among patients, TCR sharing was less clear than in mice, a difference possibly due in part to HLA diversity in the patient population. Affected scalp, especially in alopecia totalis/universalis, had a higher clonality than normal scalp did.

In regard to this clone: Its cognate antigen is unknown.

The sequencing template was cDNA reverse transcribed from extracted RNA. Assay used: immunoSEQ multiplex PCR; TCRdb lists only in-frame clones, some missing. The sample includes roughly 200,000 clones, 56% of them seen just once. Deletions cut 3 bases from V and 1 base from J, with 6 bases between. CDR1 SQVTM and CDR2 ANQGSEA come from the germline V gene. This CDR3 has 12 residues. The sequencing input was CD8+ T cells sorted from blood. The sequence was collected from a human donor in good health. This chain uses TRBV29-1 with TRBJ1-1; D is unclear. The CDR3 coding sequence is TGCAGCGTTGATCAACAGAACACTGAAGCTTTCTTT. Translated, it gives CSVDQQNTEAFF. Full variable domain (rest looked up from reference TRBV29-1 and TRBJ1-1): SAVISQKPSRDICQRGTSLTIQCQVDSQVTMMFWYRQQPGQSLTLIATANQGSEATYESGFVIDKFPISRPNLTFSTLTVSNMSPEDSSIYLCSVDQQNTEAFFGQGTRLTVV.